The clone carrying this T cell receptor beta chain was seen more than once but under ten times. Its antigen remains unidentified. The sample comes from a study of T cell repertoires in cytomegalovirus infection. On the study more broadly: Public TCR beta signatures marked donors with CMV infection and the matching HLA.

TCRdb re-called the reads with MiXCR, one entry per CDR3 protein. The sample yields some 180,000 distinct CDR3 sequences, 8% to 10% seen once. CDR3 length: 13 residues. From germline, CDR1 is DFQATT and CDR2 SNEGSKA (reference sequence). Between the trimmed V and J ends, which lost 5 bases and 4 bases, there was a span of 12 bases. Notes on the study in general: The ex vivo response was dominated by HLA-C-restricted CMV-specific TCR beta clonotypes.

The sequence came from a human donor in good health (CMV status not recorded). Some clones in this sample may be carry-over from other donors' samples. V usage is TRBV20-1 and J usage is TRBJ1-5; the D is unclear. What was sequenced was PBMCs. The CDR3 DNA reads TGCAGTGCTCGTCAGGATAATAATCAGCCCCAGCATTTT. Translated: CSARQDNNQPQHF.